Here is one T cell receptor beta chain with its context. The antigen is undetermined. This CDR3 is built from 14 residues. CDR1 is MGHRA, CDR2 YSYEKL, per germline. V was shortened by 0 bases and J by 8 bases, with 13 bases between the two germline ends. This sample was taken from a study of cytomegalovirus exposure and HLA in healthy donors. At the level of the study: Approximately 190 million T cells yielded 117 million unique TCR beta sequences, as an earlier analysis found. Study-wide results and caveats: According to an earlier analysis, most TCR beta V segments yielded productive rearrangements about 90% or about 30% of the time.

PCR involved 60 Vbeta and 13 Jbeta primers. Sequenced by immunoSEQ multiplex PCR; TCRdb stores in-frame clones only, minus some. Here the sample spans about 130,000 clones, 8% to 11% being singletons. The chain employs TRBV4-1 and TRBJ1-1; D is unclear. The TCR sequence derives from a young woman in good health and CMV-seropositive. The sample comprised PBMCs. The CDR3 nucleotides read TGCGCCAGCAGCCAAGAAGCAACCGCCTGGGAAGCTTTCTTT. Translated: CASSQEATAWEAFF.